The 22 T cell receptor beta chains below come from one sample, sequenced in a study of T cells after yellow fever vaccination. In TCRdb, the 5' RACE reads were re-called with MiXCR into one record per CDR3 protein. The data hold hundreds of thousands of distinct CDR3 sequences, with 18% observed a single time. The specimen comprised PBMCs, sampled before the yellow fever booster vaccination. The receptors come from a man aged 18 to 29 who received the YFV17D yellow fever vaccine.

This clonotype came up many times. The rearrangement uses TRBV6-5 and TRBJ1-5; weak D call: TRBD1 (5 bases). Trimming cost V 2 bases and J 1 base, with 12 bases left between them. There are 16 residues in the CDR3. Germline CDR1 MNHEY, CDR2 SVGAGI. Written as DNA, the CDR3 is TGTGCCAGCAGTTACGCAGGGCTAGGCAGCAATCAGCCCCAGCATTTT. Translated, it gives CASSYAGLGSNQPQHF.

This clonotype turned up a few times. The chain employs TRBV4-3 and TRBJ2-1, with a possible D match to TRBD2 (6 bases). The CDR3 spans 16 residues. V was pared by 3 bases and J by 0 bases, with 12 bases between. Germline V gives CDR1 LGHNA, CDR2 YSLEER. This chain's CDR3 is CASSQGGASSYNEQFF. For the CDR3, the DNA is TGCGCCAGCAGCCAGGGCGGGGCCAGCTCCTACAATGAGCAGTTCTTC.

This clonotype turned up a few times. The chain uses TRBV5-5 and TRBJ2-7; a possible D gene is TRBD1 (5 bases). The CDR3 consists of 15 residues. Germline CDR1 and CDR2: SGHKS and YYEKEE (reference sequence). The ends were cut back, 5 bases at V and 0 bases at J, with 15 bases in the middle. The DNA for the CDR3 is TGTGCCAGCAGATCAGGGTTATCCCCCTCCTACGAGCAGTACGTC. Amino acid sequence: CASRSGLSPSYEQYV.

The V call is TRBV24-1, the J call TRBJ2-1, with D possibly TRBD1 on 6 matching bases. This CDR3 has 15 residues. Germline CDR1 reads KGHDR; CDR2 reads SFDVKD. V was cut by 7 bases and J by 10 bases, with 22 bases left in between. Written as DNA, the CDR3 is TGTGCCACCAGGGAATCCGACAGGCCCAAGGGAGAGCAGTTCTTC. Translation: CATRESDRPKGEQFF.

The V and J genes are TRBV4-1 and TRBJ2-1; no clear D gene. Germline lookup yields CDR1 MGHRA and CDR2 YSYEKL. V was cut by 3 bases and J by 2 bases, with 14 bases left in between. This CDR3 spans 16 amino acids. The CDR3 is CASSHVNLVTYNEQFF. The CDR3 DNA sequence: TGCGCCAGCAGCCACGTTAACCTCGTAACCTACAATGAGCAGTTCTTC.

The DNA of the CDR3 is TGTGCCAGTACCCCAGGGTACACAGATACGCAGTATTTT. Translated: CASTPGYTDTQYF. The chain combines TRBV19 with TRBJ2-3; D might be TRBD1 (5 bases). V was shortened by 7 bases and J by 2 bases, with 10 bases between the two germline ends. The CDR3 runs 13 residues. The V gene's germline CDR1 is LNHDA and CDR2 SQIVND (reference sequence).

As DNA, the CDR3 is TGTGCCAGCAGCTTGGGGGGGATCGCCTACGAGCAGTACGTC. Its translation is CASSLGGIAYEQYV. The rearrangement joins TRBV5-6 to TRBJ2-7; D possibly uses TRBD1 or TRBD2 (5 bases each). Trimming shortened V by 0 bases and J by 2 bases, and 9 bases separated the two germline ends. This CDR3 region has 14 residues. Germline V CDR1 and CDR2: SGHDT, YYEEEE.

This clonotype has more than one count but fewer than ten. The chain carries TRBV6-1 and TRBJ2-7; tentatively, D is TRBD1 or TRBD2 (5 bases each). Per the germline V gene, CDR1 is MNHNS and CDR2 is SASEGT. V dropped 7 bases and J dropped 6 bases, with 19 bases sitting between them. CDR3 size: 14 residues. CDR3: CASIRDASTREQYF. CDR3 DNA sequence: TGTGCCAGCATCCGGGACGCAAGCACGCGCGAGCAGTACTTC.

A few counts support this clonotype. The V call is TRBV7-2, the J call TRBJ2-4, with a possible D match to TRBD2 (6 bases). CDR3 length equals 17 residues. V gave up 2 bases and J gave up 0 bases, with 14 bases separating them. The germline gives CDR1 SGHTA, CDR2 FQGNSA. CDR3 in amino acids: CASSLPKTGVAKNIQYF. Here the CDR3 DNA reads TGTGCCAGCAGCTTACCAAAAACGGGAGTAGCCAAAAACATTCAGTACTTC.

This clonotype appeared a few times. CDR3 region: CASASLAGTGVHEQYF. CDR3 nucleotide sequence: TGTGCCAGCGCATCACTTGCCGGGACAGGGGTCCACGAGCAGTACTTC. V and J are TRBV6-2 or TRBV6-3 and TRBJ2-7; 10 positions agree with TRBD1. Germline CDR1 and CDR2: MNHEY and SVGEGT. Unmatched junction bases numbered 15, after V lost 8 bases and J lost 5 bases. The CDR3 is 16 residues long.

The J gene is TRBJ2-3, the V gene TRBV7-2; no clear D gene. CDR3 size: 13 residues. V dropped 4 bases and J dropped 2 bases, with 7 bases sitting between them. The germline V gene encodes CDR1 SGHTA and CDR2 FQGNSA. CDR3 sequence: CASSSLYTDTQYF. CDR3 DNA sequence: TGTGCCAGCAGCTCGCTGTACACAGATACGCAGTATTTT.

This clonotype was seen many times. The chain recombines TRBV25-1 with TRBJ2-2; TRBD2 is a possible D gene (6 bases). In germline, CDR1 is MGHDK, CDR2 SYGVNS. V was pared by 5 bases and J by 3 bases, with 10 bases between. This CDR3 is 14 amino acids long. CDR3 residues: CASSPGEDTGELFF. CDR3 DNA: TGTGCCAGCAGTCCGGGGGAGGACACCGGGGAGCTGTTTTTT.

This clonotype occurred a few times. J is TRBJ2-1 and V is TRBV7-2; D gene uncertain. Trimming stripped 4 bases from V and 0 bases from J, with 13 bases between. The CDR3 has 16 amino acids. Germline V gene data show CDR1 as SGHTA and CDR2 as FQGNSA. The CDR3 bases are TGTGCCAGCAGCTCAACCGACTCGAGCTCCTACAATGAGCAGTTCTTC. Amino acid sequence: CASSSTDSSSYNEQFF.

This sequence joins TRBV12-3 or TRBV12-4 and TRBJ2-1, with D perhaps given as TRBD1 or TRBD2 (5 bases each). V lost 3 bases to trimming and J lost 0 bases, with 15 bases between them. The CDR3 runs 17 residues. The CDR3 nucleotides read TGTGCCAGCAGTTTGTGGGGGACCGCTAGCTCCTACAATGAGCAGTTCTTC. This gives the protein CASSLWGTASSYNEQFF.

The CDR3, as DNA: TGTGCCAGCAAGGGAGCTGTCGCAGGGGGAGGCTACACCTTC. Its protein is CASKGAVAGGGYTF. The V and J genes are TRBV7-6 and TRBJ1-2; 7 positions agree with TRBD1. V gave up 7 bases and J gave up 8 bases; unmatched junction bases: 13. The germline V gene has CDR1 SGHVS and CDR2 FNYEAQ. This CDR3 has 14 amino acids.

This clonotype has a handful of counts. The chain uses TRBV6-4 and TRBJ1-1; 8 bases match TRBD1. CDR1 is MRHNA and CDR2 is SNTAGT in the germline V gene. The junction had 5 bases not matched to a gene; V was cut back by 3 bases and J by 2 bases. This CDR3 has 15 amino acids. This CDR3 reads CASSEQGENNTEAFF. As DNA, the CDR3 is TGTGCCAGCAGTGAACAGGGGGAGAATAACACTGAAGCTTTCTTT.

The genes are TRBV4-1 and TRBJ1-2; 10 bases are shared with TRBD1. This CDR3 has 16 residues. CDR1 is MGHRA, CDR2 YSYEKL, per germline. V trimming: 4 bases; J trimming: 3 bases; junction bases outside the gene matches: 8. Written as DNA, the CDR3 is TGCGCCAGCAGCCCGAGCGGGACAGGGGATGACTATGGCTACACCTTC. Translated, it gives CASSPSGTGDDYGYTF.

The chain uses TRBV15 and TRBJ2-3; D may be TRBD1 or TRBD2 (7 bases each). From germline, CDR1 is LNHNV and CDR2 YYDKDF (reference sequence). CDR3 length: 16 amino acids. Trimming left V 1 base short and J 6 bases short, with 17 bases between. The CDR3 sequence is CATSRGSGGAWDTQYF. CDR3 nucleotides: TGTGCCACCAGCAGAGGGTCAGGGGGGGCCTGGGATACGCAGTATTTT.

The chain couples TRBV18 to TRBJ2-1; 7 bases fit TRBD2. The CDR3 contains 18 residues. The trim removed 1 base at V and 0 bases at J, leaving 9 bases unmatched. Germline V gene data show CDR1 as KGHSH and CDR2 as LQKENI. CDR3 sequence (DNA): TGTGCCAGCTCACCACAGGCGGGGGATACGAGCTCCTACAATGAGCAGTTCTTC. Protein: CASSPQAGDTSSYNEQFF.

The J gene is TRBJ1-6, the V gene TRBV7-8, with a possible D match to TRBD1 (5 bases). This CDR3 region has 14 residues. Germline assignment: CDR1 SGHVS and CDR2 FQNEAQ. V was trimmed by 3 bases and J by 7 bases, leaving 10 bases between them. The CDR3 sequence is CASSFAGPNSPLHF. The DNA of the CDR3 is TGTGCCAGCAGCTTCGCGGGGCCCAATTCACCCCTCCACTTT. Combining the CDR3 with reference TRBV7-8 and TRBJ1-6 gives the whole variable domain GAGVSQSPRYKVAKRGQDVALRCDPISGHVSLFWYQQALGQGPEFLTYFQNEAQLDKSGLPSDRFFAERPEGSVSTLKIQRTQQEDSAVYLCASSFAGPNSPLHFGNGTRLTVT.

The chain uses TRBV7-2 and TRBJ2-7; no clear D gene. The CDR3 is 13 residues long. Germline V gene sequence: CDR1 SGHTA, CDR2 FQGNSA. V was clipped by 1 base and J by 3 bases, with 7 bases between them. The CDR3 here is CASSLGLVYEQYF. The CDR3 nucleotides are TGTGCCAGCAGCTTAGGGCTAGTCTACGAGCAGTACTTC.

For the CDR3, the DNA is TGCGCCAGCAGCCAAGAGCCGAGCGATGGAAATGGCTACACCTTC. Its translation is CASSQEPSDGNGYTF. The chain employs TRBV4-1 and TRBJ1-2, with D unresolved. Per the germline V gene, CDR1 is MGHRA and CDR2 is YSYEKL. V was shortened by 0 bases and J by 6 bases, with 14 bases between the two germline ends. The length of the CDR3 is 15 residues.